This T cell receptor beta chain is drawn from a study of neoadjuvant anti-PD-1 for oral cavity cancer. The wider study: Most patients had three to four biweekly doses of 3 mg/kg nivolumab before resection.

As to this clone: Its antigen is as yet unknown.

V was pared by 4 bases and J by 7 bases, with 2 bases of the junction left unmatched. The V gene's germline CDR1 is LNHDA and CDR2 SQIVND (reference sequence). This CDR3 is built from 12 residues. Overall study findings and caveats: PBMC Gini-index clonality exceeded responders' in non-responders post-nivolumab.

Measured with immunoSEQ multiplex PCR; TCRdb has only the in-frame clones, and not every one. The data hold about 62,000 clones, with more than 65% observed a single time. The chain carries TRBV19 and TRBJ1-2; TRBD1 matches 8 bases. This sequence was found in a person aged 35-79 years with oral cavity squamous cell carcinoma. The material was PBMCs, obtained before nivolumab (anti-PD-1) treatment. The CDR3 DNA is TGTGCCAGTAGTACACAGGGGGGTGGCTACACCTTC. This gives the protein CASSTQGGGYTF.